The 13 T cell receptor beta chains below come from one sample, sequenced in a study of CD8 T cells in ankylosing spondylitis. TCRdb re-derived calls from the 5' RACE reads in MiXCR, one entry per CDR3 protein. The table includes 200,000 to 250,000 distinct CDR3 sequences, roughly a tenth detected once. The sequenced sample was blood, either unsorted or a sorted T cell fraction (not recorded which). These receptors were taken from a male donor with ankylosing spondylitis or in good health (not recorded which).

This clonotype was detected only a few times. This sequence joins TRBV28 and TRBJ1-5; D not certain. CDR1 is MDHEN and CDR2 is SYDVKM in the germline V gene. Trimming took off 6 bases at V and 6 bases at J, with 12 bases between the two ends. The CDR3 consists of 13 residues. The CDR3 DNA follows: TGTGCCAGCAGCTCATTGCCATCTCAGCCCCAGCATTTT. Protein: CASSSLPSQPQHF.

CDR3 bases: TGCGCCAGCAGCTTGGATGTTAAGAGCCGCCAAGAGACCCAGTACTTC. This codes for CASSLDVKSRQETQYF. The chain carries TRBV5-1 and TRBJ2-5; D is undetermined. V gave up 0 bases and J gave up 1 base, with 13 bases separating them. This CDR3 is 16 amino acids long. Germline CDR1 is SGHRS and CDR2 is YFSETQ.

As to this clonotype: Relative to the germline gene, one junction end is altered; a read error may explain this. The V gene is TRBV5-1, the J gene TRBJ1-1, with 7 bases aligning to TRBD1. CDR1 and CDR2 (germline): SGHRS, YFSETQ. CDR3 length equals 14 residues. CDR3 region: CACSWSFGTVEAFF. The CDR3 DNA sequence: TGCGCCTGCAGCTGGAGCTTCGGGACAGTGGAAGCTTTCTTT.

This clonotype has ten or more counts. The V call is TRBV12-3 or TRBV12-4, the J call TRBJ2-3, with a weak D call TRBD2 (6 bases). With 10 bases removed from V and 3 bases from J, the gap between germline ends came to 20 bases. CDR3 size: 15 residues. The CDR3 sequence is CATSSGDGRTDTQYF. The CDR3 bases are TGTGCCACCTCCTCGGGAGATGGGCGGACAGATACGCAGTATTTT.

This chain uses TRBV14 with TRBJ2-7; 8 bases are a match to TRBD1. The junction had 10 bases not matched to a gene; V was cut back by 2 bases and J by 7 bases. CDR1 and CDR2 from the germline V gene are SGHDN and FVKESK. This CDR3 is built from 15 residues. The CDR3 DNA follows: TGTGCCAGCAGCCAAATGCAGGGGGCGCAGGCTGAGCAGTACTTC. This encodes CASSQMQGAQAEQYF.

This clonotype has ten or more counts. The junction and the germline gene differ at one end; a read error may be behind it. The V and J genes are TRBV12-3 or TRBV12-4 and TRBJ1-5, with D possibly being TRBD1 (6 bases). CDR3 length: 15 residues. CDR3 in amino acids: CATSIQGSSNQPQHF. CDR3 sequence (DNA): TGTGCCACCAGTATACAGGGTAGTAGCAATCAGCCCCAGCATTTT.

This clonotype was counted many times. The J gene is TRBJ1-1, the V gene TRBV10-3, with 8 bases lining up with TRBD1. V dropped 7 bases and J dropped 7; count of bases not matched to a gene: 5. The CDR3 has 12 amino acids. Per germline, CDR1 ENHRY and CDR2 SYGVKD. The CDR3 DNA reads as TGTGCCATCATGGACAGGGTGGATGAAGCTTTCTTT. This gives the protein CAIMDRVDEAFF.

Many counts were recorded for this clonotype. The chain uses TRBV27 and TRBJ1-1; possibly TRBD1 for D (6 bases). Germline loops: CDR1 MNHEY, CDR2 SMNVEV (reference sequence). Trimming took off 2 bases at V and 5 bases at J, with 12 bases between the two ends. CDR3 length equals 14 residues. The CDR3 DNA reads TGTGCCAGCAGTTTAAACAGGGCTGGTACTGAAGCTTTCTTT. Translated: CASSLNRAGTEAFF.

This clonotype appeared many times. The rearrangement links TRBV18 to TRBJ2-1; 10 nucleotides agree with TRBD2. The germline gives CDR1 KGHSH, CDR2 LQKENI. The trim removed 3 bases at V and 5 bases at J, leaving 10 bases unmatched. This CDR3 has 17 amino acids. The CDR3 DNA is TGTGCCAGCTCACCGCCTTCTGGACTAGCGGCAGACAATGAGCAGTTCTTC. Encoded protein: CASSPPSGLAADNEQFF.

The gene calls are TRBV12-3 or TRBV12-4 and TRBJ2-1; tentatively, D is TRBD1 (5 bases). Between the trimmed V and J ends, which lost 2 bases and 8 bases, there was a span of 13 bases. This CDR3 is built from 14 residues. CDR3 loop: CASSLWGVNHEQFF. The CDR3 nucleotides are TGTGCCAGCAGTTTATGGGGCGTCAACCATGAGCAGTTCTTC.

In DNA form, the CDR3 reads TGCAGCGCCCGAGAGGGGCGGAACACTGAAGCTTTCTTT. The encoded protein is CSAREGRNTEAFF. The chain employs TRBV29-1 and TRBJ1-1; D is perhaps TRBD1 (5 bases). Germline V gives CDR1 SQVTM, CDR2 ANQGSEA. Trimming shortened V by 7 bases and J by 1 base, and 13 bases separated the two germline ends. This CDR3 is built from 13 residues.

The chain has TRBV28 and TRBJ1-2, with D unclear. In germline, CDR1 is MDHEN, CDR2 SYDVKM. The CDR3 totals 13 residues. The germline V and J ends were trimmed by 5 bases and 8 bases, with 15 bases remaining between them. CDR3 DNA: TGTGCCAGCAGTATTGGACGAAGGAACGGCTACACCTTC. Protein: CASSIGRRNGYTF.

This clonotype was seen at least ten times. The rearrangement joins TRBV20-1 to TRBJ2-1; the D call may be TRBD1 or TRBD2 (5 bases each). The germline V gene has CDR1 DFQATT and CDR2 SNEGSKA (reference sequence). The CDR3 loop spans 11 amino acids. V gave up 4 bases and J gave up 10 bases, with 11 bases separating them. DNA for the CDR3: TGCAGTGCTATCAGTGGGACGGAGCAGTTCTTC. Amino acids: CSAISGTEQFF.